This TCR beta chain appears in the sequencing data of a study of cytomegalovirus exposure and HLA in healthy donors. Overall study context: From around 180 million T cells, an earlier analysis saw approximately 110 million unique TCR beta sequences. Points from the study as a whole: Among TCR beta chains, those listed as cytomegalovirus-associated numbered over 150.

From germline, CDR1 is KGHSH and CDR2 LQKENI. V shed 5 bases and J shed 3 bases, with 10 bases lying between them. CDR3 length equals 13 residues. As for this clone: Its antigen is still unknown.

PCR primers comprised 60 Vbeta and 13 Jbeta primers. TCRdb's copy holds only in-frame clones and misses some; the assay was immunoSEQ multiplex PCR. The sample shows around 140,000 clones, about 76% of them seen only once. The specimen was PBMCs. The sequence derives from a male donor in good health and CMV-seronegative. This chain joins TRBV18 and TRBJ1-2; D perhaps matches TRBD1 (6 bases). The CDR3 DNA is TGTGCCAGCTCAACGGACAGCTACTATGGCTACACCTTC. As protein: CASSTDSYYGYTF.